The sample holds a few counts of the clone carrying this T cell receptor beta chain. The data originate from a study of T cell changes during pregnancy in multiple sclerosis. Here immunoSEQ multiplex PCR was the method, and the copy in TCRdb shows in-frame clones only, minus some. The sample carries 50,000 to 70,000 clones, roughly 89% recorded once. The starting material was peripheral blood, obtained after pregnancy. The TCR was taken from a female donor in good health, enrolled as a control in a pregnancy study.

The CDR3 DNA reads TGTGCCTGGAGTGTCCCAGGGGAAGGCACTGAAGCTTTCTTT. Residues: CAWSVPGEGTEAFF. The chain uses TRBV30 and TRBJ1-1; maybe TRBD1 (6 bases). CDR1 and CDR2 from the germline V gene are GTSNPN and SVGIG (reference sequence). This CDR3 has 14 amino acids. Trimming removed 0 bases from V and 4 bases from J, with 12 bases in between.